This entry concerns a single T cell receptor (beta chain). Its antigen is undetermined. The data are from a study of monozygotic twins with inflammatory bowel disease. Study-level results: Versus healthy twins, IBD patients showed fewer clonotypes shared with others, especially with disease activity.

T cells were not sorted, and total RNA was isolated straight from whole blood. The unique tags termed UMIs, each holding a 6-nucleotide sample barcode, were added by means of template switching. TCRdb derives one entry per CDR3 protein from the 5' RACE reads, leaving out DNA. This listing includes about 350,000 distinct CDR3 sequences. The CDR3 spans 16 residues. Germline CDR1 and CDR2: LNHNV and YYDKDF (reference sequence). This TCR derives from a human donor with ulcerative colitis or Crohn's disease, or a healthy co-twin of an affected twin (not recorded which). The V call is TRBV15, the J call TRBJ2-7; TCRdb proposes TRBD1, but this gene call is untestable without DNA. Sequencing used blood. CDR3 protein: CATSERGGRKDYEQYF.